The sequence of this TCR beta chain was determined in a study of OX40 agonist ivuxolimab in advanced cancers. The wider study: People in dose escalation had one of these cancers: hepatocellular carcinoma, melanoma, renal cell or head and neck cancer. Findings and caveats of the study: Clonal expansion was seen in CD4+ and CD8+ blood T cells by week 6 at 0.1 to 3.0 mg/kg.

The CDR3 covers 16 residues. Looked up from germline, CDR1 is KGHSH and CDR2 is LQKENI. Trimming took off 4 bases at V and 2 bases at J, with 18 bases between the two ends. Clones were sequenced by immunoSEQ multiplex PCR, and TCRdb holds only the in-frame ones, with some missing. The sample has some 20,000 clones; 74% are singletons. As to this clone: What it recognizes is unknown.

The chain carries TRBV18 and TRBJ2-7; D perhaps matches TRBD1 (7 bases). The sequence came from an adult with an advanced solid tumor such as melanoma, head and neck, liver or kidney cancer. Sequencing used CD4+ or CD8+ T cells sorted from blood, obtained in a trial of the OX40 agonist ivuxolimab. The CDR3 here is CASSQIRGQRAYEQYF. The CDR3 nucleotides read TGTGCCAGCTCACAAATCCGGGGACAGCGGGCCTACGAGCAGTACTTC.